The present T cell receptor (beta chain) was sequenced within a study of blood T cells in healthy people across ages. The CDR3 runs 14 residues. With 1 base removed from V and 3 bases from J, the gap between germline ends came to 7 bases. From germline, CDR1 is LGHNT and CDR2 FRNRAP. Points from the study as a whole: A strong correlation between TCR beta diversity and naive T cell percentage was seen.

Using a J-beta primer mix together with a sample-barcoded 5' primer, a second PCR was run for about 6 to 11 cycles. TCRdb passed the 5' RACE reads through MiXCR, listing each CDR3 protein once. The sample consists of some 850,000 distinct CDR3 sequences, 20% to 30% of them appearing once. This clonotype has a handful of counts. Its antigen is not known. The sample was also reused in another study, on T cells of mothers and their children. That paper adds: Related mother and child pairs showed slightly greater overlap (not significant) than unrelated pairs did.

The sample consisted of blood. The chain carries TRBV12-5 and TRBJ1-5; weak D call: TRBD1 (5 bases). The receptor was isolated from a boy between 10 and 17 years old in good health. DNA for the CDR3: TGTGCTAGTGGTTTGGACAGGTTCAATCAGCCCCAGCATTTT. Translation: CASGLDRFNQPQHF.